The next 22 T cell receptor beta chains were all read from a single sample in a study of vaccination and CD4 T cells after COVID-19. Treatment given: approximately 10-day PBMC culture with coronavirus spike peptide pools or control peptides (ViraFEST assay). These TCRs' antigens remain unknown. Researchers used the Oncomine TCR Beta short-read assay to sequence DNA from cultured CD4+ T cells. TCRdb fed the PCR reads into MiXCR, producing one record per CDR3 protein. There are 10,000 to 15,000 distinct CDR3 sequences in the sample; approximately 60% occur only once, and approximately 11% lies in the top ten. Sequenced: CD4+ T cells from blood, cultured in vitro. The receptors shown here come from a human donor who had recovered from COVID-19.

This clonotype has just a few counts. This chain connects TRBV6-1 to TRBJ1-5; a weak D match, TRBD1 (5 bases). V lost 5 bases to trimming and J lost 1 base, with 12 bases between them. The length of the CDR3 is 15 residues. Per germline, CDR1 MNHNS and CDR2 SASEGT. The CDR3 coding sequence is TGTGCCAGCAGTCCGGCAGGGCGAAGCAATCAGCCCCAGCATTTT. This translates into CASSPAGRSNQPQHF.

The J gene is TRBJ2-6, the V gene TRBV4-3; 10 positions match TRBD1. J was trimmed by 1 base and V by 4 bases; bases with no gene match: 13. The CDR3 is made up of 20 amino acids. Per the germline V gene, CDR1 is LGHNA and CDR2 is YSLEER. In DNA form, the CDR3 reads TGCGCCAGCAGCCTTCAAGCGGTGGGACAGGGGAGGTCTGGGGCCAACGTCCTGACTTTC. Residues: CASSLQAVGQGRSGANVLTF.

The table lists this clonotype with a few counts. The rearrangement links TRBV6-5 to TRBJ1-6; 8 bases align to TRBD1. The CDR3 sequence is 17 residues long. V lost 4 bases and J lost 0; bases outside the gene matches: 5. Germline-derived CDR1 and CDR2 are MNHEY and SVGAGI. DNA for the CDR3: TGTGCCAGCAGTTCTCAGGGGGCAAGCTCCTATAATTCACCCCTCCACTTT. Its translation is CASSSQGASSYNSPLHF.

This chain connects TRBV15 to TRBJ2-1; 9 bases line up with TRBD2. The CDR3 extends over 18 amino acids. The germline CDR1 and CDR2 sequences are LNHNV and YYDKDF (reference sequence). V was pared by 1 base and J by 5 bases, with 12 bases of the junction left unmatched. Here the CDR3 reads CATSRAGNYLAGNNEQFF. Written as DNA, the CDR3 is TGTGCCACCAGCAGAGCCGGAAATTATCTAGCGGGAAACAATGAGCAGTTCTTC.

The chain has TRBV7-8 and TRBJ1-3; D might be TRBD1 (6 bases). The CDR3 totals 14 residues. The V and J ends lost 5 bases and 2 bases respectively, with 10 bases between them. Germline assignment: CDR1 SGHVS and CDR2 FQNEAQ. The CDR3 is CASSPTGPGNTIYF. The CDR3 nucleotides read TGTGCCAGCAGCCCAACAGGGCCTGGAAACACCATATATTTT.

The CDR3 spells CASSTRTSGSINNEQFF. The CDR3 DNA sequence: TGTGCCAGCAGCACCCGGACTAGCGGGAGCATCAACAATGAGCAGTTCTTC. The genes are TRBV3-1 and TRBJ2-1, with 13 bases lining up with TRBD2. Trimming removed 5 bases from V and 5 bases from J; junction bases left unmatched: 9. Germline values: CDR1 LGHDT, CDR2 YNNKEL (reference sequence). The CDR3 length is 17 residues.

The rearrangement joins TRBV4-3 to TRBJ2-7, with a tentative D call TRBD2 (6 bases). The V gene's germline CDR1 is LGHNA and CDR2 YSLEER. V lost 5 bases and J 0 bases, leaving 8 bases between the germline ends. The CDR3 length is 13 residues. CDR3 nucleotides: TGCGCCAGCAGCTCGGGACTCTCCTACGAGCAGTACTTC. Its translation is CASSSGLSYEQYF.

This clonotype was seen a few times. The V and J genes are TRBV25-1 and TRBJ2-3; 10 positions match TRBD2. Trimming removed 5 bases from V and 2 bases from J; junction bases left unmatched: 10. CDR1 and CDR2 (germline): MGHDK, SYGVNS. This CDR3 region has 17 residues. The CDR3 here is CASSLASGRRDTDTQYF. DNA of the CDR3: TGTGCCAGCAGTCTCGCTAGCGGGAGACGGGACACAGATACGCAGTATTTT.

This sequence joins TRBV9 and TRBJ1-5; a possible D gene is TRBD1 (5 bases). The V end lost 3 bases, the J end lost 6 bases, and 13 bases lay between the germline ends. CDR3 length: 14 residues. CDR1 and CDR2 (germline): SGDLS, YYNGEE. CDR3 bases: TGTGCCAGCAGCGCCTCAGGGTCGGGTCAGCCCCAGCATTTT. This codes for CASSASGSGQPQHF.

CDR3 sequence reads: CSARVSGDTDTQYF. In nucleotides, the CDR3 is TGCAGTGCTAGAGTTAGCGGAGACACAGATACGCAGTATTTT. This chain links TRBV20-1 with TRBJ2-3; D possibly corresponds to TRBD2 (6 bases). Germline-derived CDR1 and CDR2 are DFQATT and SNEGSKA (reference sequence). The CDR3 is 14 amino acids. Trimming removed 1 base at V and 2 bases at J, with 10 bases between.

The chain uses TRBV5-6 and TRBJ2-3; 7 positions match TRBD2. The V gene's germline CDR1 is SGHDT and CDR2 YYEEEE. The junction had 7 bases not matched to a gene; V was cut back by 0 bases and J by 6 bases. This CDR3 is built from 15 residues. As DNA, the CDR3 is TGTGCCAGCAGCTTGGTTATCGGGAGGCCCGATACGCAGTATTTT. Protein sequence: CASSLVIGRPDTQYF. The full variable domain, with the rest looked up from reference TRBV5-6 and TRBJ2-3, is DAGVTQSPTHLIKTRGQQVTLRCSPKSGHDTVSWYQQALGQGPQFIFQYYEEEERQRGNFPDRFSGHQFPNYSSELNVNALLLGDSALYLCASSLVIGRPDTQYFGPGTRLTVL.

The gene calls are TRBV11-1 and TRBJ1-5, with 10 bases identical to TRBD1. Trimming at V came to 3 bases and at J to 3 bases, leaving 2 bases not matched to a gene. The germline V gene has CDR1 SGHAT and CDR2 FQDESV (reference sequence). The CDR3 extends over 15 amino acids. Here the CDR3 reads CASSLGTGDNQPQHF. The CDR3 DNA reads TGTGCCAGCAGCTTGGGGACAGGGGACAATCAGCCCCAGCATTTT.

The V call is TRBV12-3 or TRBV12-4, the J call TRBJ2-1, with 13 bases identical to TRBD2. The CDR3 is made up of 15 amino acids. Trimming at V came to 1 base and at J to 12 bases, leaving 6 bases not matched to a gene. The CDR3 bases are TGTGCCAGCAGTTTAGTGGGACTAGCGGGAAAGGTGCAGTTCTTC. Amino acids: CASSLVGLAGKVQFF.

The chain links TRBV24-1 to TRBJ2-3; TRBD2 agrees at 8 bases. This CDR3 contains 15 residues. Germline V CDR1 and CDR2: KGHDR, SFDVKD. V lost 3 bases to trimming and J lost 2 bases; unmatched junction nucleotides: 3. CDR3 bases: TGTGCCACCAGTGATACTAGCGGACTCACAGATACGCAGTATTTT. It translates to CATSDTSGLTDTQYF.

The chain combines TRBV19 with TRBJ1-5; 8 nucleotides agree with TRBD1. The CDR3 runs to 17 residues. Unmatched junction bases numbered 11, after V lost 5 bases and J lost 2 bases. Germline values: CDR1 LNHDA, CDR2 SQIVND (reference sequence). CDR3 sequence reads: CASSPSDRGGGNQPQHF. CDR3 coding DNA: TGTGCCAGTAGTCCCTCAGACAGGGGAGGAGGCAATCAGCCCCAGCATTTT.

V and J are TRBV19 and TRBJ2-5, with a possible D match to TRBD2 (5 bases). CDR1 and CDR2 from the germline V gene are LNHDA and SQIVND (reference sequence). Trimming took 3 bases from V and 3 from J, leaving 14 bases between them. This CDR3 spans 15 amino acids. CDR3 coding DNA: TGTGCCAGTAGTATTGGACTCCAAACAGAAGAGACCCAGTACTTC. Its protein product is CASSIGLQTEETQYF.

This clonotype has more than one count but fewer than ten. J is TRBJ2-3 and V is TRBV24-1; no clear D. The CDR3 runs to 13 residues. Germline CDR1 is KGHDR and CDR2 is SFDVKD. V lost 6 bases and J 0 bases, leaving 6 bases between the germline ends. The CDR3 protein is CATSYRSTDTQYF. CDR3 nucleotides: TGTGCCACCAGTTATCGTAGCACAGATACGCAGTATTTT.

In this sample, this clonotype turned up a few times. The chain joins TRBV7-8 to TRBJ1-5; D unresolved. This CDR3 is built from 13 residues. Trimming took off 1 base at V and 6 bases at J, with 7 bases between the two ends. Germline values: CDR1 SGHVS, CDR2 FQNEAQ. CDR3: CASSLGGSQPQHF. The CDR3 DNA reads TGTGCCAGCAGCTTAGGGGGAAGTCAGCCCCAGCATTTT.

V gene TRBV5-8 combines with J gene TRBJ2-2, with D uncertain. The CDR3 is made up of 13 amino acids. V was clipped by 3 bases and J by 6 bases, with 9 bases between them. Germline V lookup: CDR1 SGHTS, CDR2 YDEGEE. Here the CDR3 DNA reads TGTGCCAGCAGCTCCGGCTCTTCCGGGGAGCTGTTTTTT. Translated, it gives CASSSGSSGELFF. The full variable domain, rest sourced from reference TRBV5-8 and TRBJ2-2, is EAGVTQSPTHLIKTRGQQATLRCSPISGHTSVYWYQQALGLGLQFLLWYDEGEERNRGNFPPRFSGRQFPNYSSELNVNALELEDSALYLCASSSGSSGELFFGEGSRLTVL.

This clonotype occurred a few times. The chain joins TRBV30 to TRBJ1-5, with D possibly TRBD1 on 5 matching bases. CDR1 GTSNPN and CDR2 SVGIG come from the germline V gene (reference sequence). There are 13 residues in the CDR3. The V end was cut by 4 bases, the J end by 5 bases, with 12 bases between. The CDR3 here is CAWTTAVDQPQHF. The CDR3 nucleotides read TGTGCCTGGACGACAGCCGTTGATCAGCCCCAGCATTTT.

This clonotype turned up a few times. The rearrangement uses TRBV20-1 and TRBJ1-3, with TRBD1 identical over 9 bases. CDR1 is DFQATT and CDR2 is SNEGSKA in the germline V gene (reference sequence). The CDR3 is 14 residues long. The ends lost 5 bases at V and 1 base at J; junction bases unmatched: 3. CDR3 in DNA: TGCAGTGCTCAGGACAGGGGTTCTGGAAACACCATATATTTT. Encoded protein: CSAQDRGSGNTIYF.

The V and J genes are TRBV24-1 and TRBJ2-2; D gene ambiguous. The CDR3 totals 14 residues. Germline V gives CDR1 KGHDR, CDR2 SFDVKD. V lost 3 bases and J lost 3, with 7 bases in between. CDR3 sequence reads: CATSDVGYTGELFF. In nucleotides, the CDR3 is TGTGCCACCAGTGATGTAGGGTACACCGGGGAGCTGTTTTTT.